This is a list of T cell receptor beta chains from one sample in a study of control samples from healthy donors and cancer patients. This table comes from immunoSEQ multiplex PCR, and its TCRdb copy is limited to in-frame clones, with some not included. The table lists roughly 130,000 clones, approximately 91% of them singletons. The source material was blood. These receptors were collected from a man aged 50 to 60 in good health. CDR3s include the opening cysteine and the closing phenylalanine or tryptophan. The D gene is left open where the match is weak. Part of the rows lack a size; the others show once, few, many or a class for expanded clones.

>-|TRBV7-9|TRBJ1-5|-
CASSLVVGVIDQPQHF
TGTGCCAGCAGCTTAGTTGTAGGGGTGATAGATCAGCCCCAGCATTTT
>-|TRBV6-5|TRBJ1-5|-
CASSKDSNQPQHF
TGTGCCAGCAGTAAGGACAGTAATCAGCCCCAGCATTTT
>-|TRBV5-1|TRBJ2-6|-
CASSLGAGANVLTF
TGCGCCAGCAGCTTGGGGGCTGGGGCCAACGTCCTGACTTTC
>-|TRBV30|TRBJ2-7|TRBD2
CAWRAAPRGSGGPRSYEQYF
TGTGCCTGGAGGGCCGCCCCCCGAGGTAGCGGGGGGCCTCGCTCCTACGAGCAGTACTTC
>few|TRBV3-1/TRBV3-2|TRBJ2-2|TRBD1
CASSQVWTGGTGELFF
TGTGCCAGCAGCCAAGTATGGACAGGGGGGACCGGGGAGCTGTTTTTT
>once|TRBV4-1|TRBJ1-5|-
CASRASGYNQPQHF
TGCGCCAGCAGAGCCTCAGGGTACAATCAGCCCCAGCATTTT
>-|TRBV11-1|TRBJ2-1|-
CASSRRRGQSNEQFF
TGTGCCAGCAGCCGCCGCCGGGGACAAAGCAATGAGCAGTTCTTC
>once|TRBV7-2|TRBJ1-4|-
CASSLVPGVEKLFF
TGTGCCAGCAGCTTAGTCCCAGGGGTTGAAAAACTGTTTTTT
>-|TRBV29-1|TRBJ2-6|TRBD1
CSVGTGTGGSGANVLTF
TGCAGCGTTGGAACCGGGACAGGGGGATCTGGGGCCAACGTCCTGACTTTC
>-|TRBV27|TRBJ2-1|-
CASSLEVSRINYNEQFF
TGTGCCAGCAGTTTAGAAGTCAGCAGGATTAATTACAATGAGCAGTTCTTC
>-|TRBV6-1|TRBJ2-5|-
CASSEMGGQETQYF
TGTGCCAGCAGTGAAATGGGCGGACAAGAGACCCAGTACTTC
>-|TRBV6-5|TRBJ1-6|-
CASSYSQRSDSPLHF
TGTGCCAGCAGTTATTCTCAGCGCTCGGATTCACCCCTCCACTTT
>-|TRBV28|TRBJ2-3|TRBD2
CASSKPLAGVGADTQYF
TGTGCCAGCAGTAAACCACTAGCGGGGGTTGGGGCAGATACGCAGTATTTT
>-|TRBV4-1|TRBJ2-1|-
CASSQDGGRSTSYNEQFF
TGCGCCAGCAGCCAAGATGGGGGCAGGTCGACCTCCTACAATGAGCAGTTCTTC
>-|TRBV3-1/TRBV3-2|TRBJ2-4|TRBD1
CASSPGTGPVNIQYF
TGTGCCAGCAGCCCCGGGACAGGGCCCGTAAACATTCAGTACTTC
>-|TRBV5-1|TRBJ2-3|TRBD1
CASSTETGGFGTDTQYF
TGCGCCAGCAGCACCGAGACAGGGGGCTTTGGGACAGATACGCAGTATTTT
>-|TRBV9|TRBJ1-6|TRBD1
CASSGDRGGNSPLHF
TGTGCCAGCAGCGGGGACAGGGGTGGCAATTCACCCCTCCACTTT
>few|TRBV9|TRBJ1-1|-
CASSVEMNTEAFF
TGTGCCAGCAGCGTTGAGATGAACACTGAAGCTTTCTTT
>-|TRBV7-6|TRBJ2-5|-
CASSARAYQETQYF
TGTGCCAGCAGCGCCCGGGCGTACCAAGAGACCCAGTACTTC
>-|TRBV6-2/TRBV6-3|TRBJ2-7|-
CASSFPSYEQYF
TGTGCCAGCAGTTTCCCCTCCTACGAGCAGTACTTC
>-|TRBV5-1|TRBJ2-1|-
CASSSGDLSEQFF
TGCGCCAGCAGCTCAGGGGACCTAAGTGAGCAGTTCTTC
>-|TRBV7-3|TRBJ1-1|-
CASSLHAGNTEAFF
TGTGCCAGCAGCTTACATGCAGGGAACACTGAAGCTTTCTTT
>-|TRBV5-1|TRBJ2-5|TRBD1
CASSTRTGVETQYF
TGCGCCAGCAGCACCCGGACAGGGGTTGAGACCCAGTACTTC
>-|TRBV5-1|TRBJ2-1|TRBD2
CASSKLAGPLNEQFF
TGCGCCAGCAGCAAACTAGCGGGGCCTTTAAATGAGCAGTTCTTC
>-|TRBV2|TRBJ2-7|-
CASSDQIYEQYF
TGTGCCAGCAGTGACCAGATCTACGAGCAGTACTTC
>-|TRBV14|TRBJ2-7|TRBD1
CASSQDGTGKYF
TGTGCCAGCAGCCAAGACGGGACAGGGAAGTACTTC
>-|TRBV11-1|TRBJ2-3|TRBD2
CASNTGTRTQGDTQYF
TGTGCCAGCAATACCGGGACTAGAACCCAGGGAGATACGCAGTATTTT
>-|TRBV9|TRBJ2-2|-
CASSYPRGQGAVGTGELFF
TGTGCCAGCAGTTACCCGCGGGGGCAGGGGGCGGTCGGCACCGGGGAGCTGTTTTTT
>-|TRBV7-9|TRBJ2-1|-
CASSLAQGPADNEQFF
TGTGCCAGCAGCTTAGCGCAGGGACCCGCCGACAATGAGCAGTTCTTC
>-|TRBV11-2|TRBJ2-2|-
CASSLLHNTGELFF
TGTGCCAGCAGCTTATTACACAACACCGGGGAGCTGTTTTTT
>-|TRBV4-1|TRBJ2-2|-
CASTGIASTGELFF
TGCGCCAGCACCGGCATTGCGAGCACCGGGGAGCTGTTTTTT
>-|TRBV4-2|TRBJ1-5|TRBD1
CASSQGARGSNQPQHF
TGTGCCAGCAGCCAAGGGGCCAGGGGGAGCAATCAGCCCCAGCATTTT
>-|TRBV28|TRBJ1-6|-
CASSLYRNSPLHF
TGTGCCAGCAGTTTGTACCGTAATTCACCCCTCCACTTT
>-|TRBV7-6|TRBJ2-2|-
CASSPAAGQTPGELFF
TGTGCCAGCAGCCCAGCGGCCGGGCAGACCCCCGGGGAGCTGTTTTTT
>-|TRBV21-1|TRBJ2-2|-
CASKRRLGTGELFF
TGTGCCAGCAAGAGGCGTTTGGGCACCGGGGAGCTGTTTTTT
>-|TRBV3-1/TRBV3-2|TRBJ2-5|-
CASSQDQETQYF
TGTGCCAGCAGCCAAGACCAAGAGACCCAGTACTTC
>-|TRBV7-3|TRBJ2-7|-
CASSLTYEQYF
TGTGCCAGCAGCTTAACCTACGAGCAGTACTTC
>-|TRBV30|TRBJ2-2|-
CALNKGGLNTGELFF
TGTGCCCTAAACAAGGGGGGGTTGAACACCGGGGAGCTGTTTTTT
>-|TRBV19|TRBJ1-4|-
CASSMQEKLFF
TGTGCCAGTAGTATGCAGGAAAAACTGTTTTTT
>-|TRBV10-2|TRBJ1-2|-
CASGPMSTGNYGYTF
TGCGCCAGCGGGCCCATGTCCACAGGCAACTATGGCTACACCTTC
>-|TRBV20-1|TRBJ2-7|TRBD2
CSASSGGKSYEQYF
TGCAGTGCTAGTAGCGGGGGTAAATCCTACGAGCAGTACTTC
>-|TRBV3-1/TRBV3-2|TRBJ2-7|-
CASSQYSGYEQYF
TGTGCCAGCAGCCAATACAGCGGTTACGAGCAGTACTTC
>-|TRBV5-1|TRBJ2-3|-
CASSSGGADTQYF
TGCGCCAGCAGCTCTGGGGGCGCGGATACGCAGTATTTT
>-|TRBV6-5|TRBJ2-3|TRBD2
CASSYSEAGGAQWYF
TGTGCCAGCAGTTACTCGGAAGCGGGGGGGGCCCAGTGGTATTTT
>-|TRBV2|TRBJ2-7|TRBD1
CASRRDRASYEQYF
TGTGCCAGCAGGAGAGACAGGGCCTCCTACGAGCAGTACTTC
>-|TRBV3-1/TRBV3-2|TRBJ1-2|TRBD1
CASSLRQGLGYGYTF
TGTGCCAGCAGTTTAAGACAGGGGTTGGGGTATGGCTACACCTTC